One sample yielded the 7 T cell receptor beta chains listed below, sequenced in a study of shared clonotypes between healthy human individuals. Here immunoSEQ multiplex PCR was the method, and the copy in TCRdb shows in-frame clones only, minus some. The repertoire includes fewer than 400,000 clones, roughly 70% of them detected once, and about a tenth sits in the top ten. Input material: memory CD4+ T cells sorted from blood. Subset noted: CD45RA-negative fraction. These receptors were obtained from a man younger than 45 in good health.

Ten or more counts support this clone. The CDR3 is CASMITGALYNEQFF. In nucleotides, the CDR3 is TGCGCCAGCATGATAACAGGGGCACTATACAATGAGCAGTTCTTC. The chain joins TRBV5-1 to TRBJ2-1; 7 positions agree with TRBD1. V shed 6 bases, J shed 4 bases, and the junction held 10 bases outside the gene matches. The CDR3 extends over 15 amino acids. Germline assignment: CDR1 SGHRS and CDR2 YFSETQ.

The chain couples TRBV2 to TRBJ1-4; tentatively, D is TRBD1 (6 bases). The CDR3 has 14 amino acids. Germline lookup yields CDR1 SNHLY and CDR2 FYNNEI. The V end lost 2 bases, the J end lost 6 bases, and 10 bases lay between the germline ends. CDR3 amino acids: CASSETGLDEKLFF. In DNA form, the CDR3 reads TGTGCCAGCAGTGAAACAGGGTTGGATGAAAAACTGTTTTTT.

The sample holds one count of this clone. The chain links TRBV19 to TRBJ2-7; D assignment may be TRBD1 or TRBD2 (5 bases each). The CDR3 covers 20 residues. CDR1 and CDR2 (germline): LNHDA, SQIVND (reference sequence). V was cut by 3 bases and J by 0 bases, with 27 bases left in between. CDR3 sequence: CASSISWVEGMGQSSYEQYF. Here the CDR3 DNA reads TGTGCCAGTAGTATTTCGTGGGTCGAGGGGATGGGGCAGAGCTCCTACGAGCAGTACTTC.

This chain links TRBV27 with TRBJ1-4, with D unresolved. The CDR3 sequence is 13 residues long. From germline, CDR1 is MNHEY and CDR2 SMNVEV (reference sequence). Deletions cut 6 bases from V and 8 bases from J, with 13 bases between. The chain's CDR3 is CASSPGNEEKLFF. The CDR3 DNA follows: TGTGCCAGCAGCCCGGGGAACGAGGAAAAACTGTTTTTT.

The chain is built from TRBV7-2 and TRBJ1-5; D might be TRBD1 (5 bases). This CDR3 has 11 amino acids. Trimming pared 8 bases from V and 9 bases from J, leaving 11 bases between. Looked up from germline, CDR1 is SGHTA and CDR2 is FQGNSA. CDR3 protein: CASGHGGPQHF. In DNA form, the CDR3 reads TGTGCCAGCGGACACGGCGGGCCCCAGCATTTT.

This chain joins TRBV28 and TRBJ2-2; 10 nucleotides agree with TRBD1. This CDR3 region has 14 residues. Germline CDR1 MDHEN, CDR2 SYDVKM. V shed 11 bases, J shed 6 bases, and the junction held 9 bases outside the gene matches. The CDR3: CAGLDRGSAGELFF. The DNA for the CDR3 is TGTGCCGGATTGGACAGGGGGTCGGCCGGGGAGCTGTTTTTT.

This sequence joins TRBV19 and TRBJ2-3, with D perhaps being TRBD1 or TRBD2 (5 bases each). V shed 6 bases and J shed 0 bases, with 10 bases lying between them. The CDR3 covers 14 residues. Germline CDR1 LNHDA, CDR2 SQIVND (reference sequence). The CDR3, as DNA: TGTGCCAGTAGCACCTGGGACAGCACAGATACGCAGTATTTT. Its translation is CASSTWDSTDTQYF.